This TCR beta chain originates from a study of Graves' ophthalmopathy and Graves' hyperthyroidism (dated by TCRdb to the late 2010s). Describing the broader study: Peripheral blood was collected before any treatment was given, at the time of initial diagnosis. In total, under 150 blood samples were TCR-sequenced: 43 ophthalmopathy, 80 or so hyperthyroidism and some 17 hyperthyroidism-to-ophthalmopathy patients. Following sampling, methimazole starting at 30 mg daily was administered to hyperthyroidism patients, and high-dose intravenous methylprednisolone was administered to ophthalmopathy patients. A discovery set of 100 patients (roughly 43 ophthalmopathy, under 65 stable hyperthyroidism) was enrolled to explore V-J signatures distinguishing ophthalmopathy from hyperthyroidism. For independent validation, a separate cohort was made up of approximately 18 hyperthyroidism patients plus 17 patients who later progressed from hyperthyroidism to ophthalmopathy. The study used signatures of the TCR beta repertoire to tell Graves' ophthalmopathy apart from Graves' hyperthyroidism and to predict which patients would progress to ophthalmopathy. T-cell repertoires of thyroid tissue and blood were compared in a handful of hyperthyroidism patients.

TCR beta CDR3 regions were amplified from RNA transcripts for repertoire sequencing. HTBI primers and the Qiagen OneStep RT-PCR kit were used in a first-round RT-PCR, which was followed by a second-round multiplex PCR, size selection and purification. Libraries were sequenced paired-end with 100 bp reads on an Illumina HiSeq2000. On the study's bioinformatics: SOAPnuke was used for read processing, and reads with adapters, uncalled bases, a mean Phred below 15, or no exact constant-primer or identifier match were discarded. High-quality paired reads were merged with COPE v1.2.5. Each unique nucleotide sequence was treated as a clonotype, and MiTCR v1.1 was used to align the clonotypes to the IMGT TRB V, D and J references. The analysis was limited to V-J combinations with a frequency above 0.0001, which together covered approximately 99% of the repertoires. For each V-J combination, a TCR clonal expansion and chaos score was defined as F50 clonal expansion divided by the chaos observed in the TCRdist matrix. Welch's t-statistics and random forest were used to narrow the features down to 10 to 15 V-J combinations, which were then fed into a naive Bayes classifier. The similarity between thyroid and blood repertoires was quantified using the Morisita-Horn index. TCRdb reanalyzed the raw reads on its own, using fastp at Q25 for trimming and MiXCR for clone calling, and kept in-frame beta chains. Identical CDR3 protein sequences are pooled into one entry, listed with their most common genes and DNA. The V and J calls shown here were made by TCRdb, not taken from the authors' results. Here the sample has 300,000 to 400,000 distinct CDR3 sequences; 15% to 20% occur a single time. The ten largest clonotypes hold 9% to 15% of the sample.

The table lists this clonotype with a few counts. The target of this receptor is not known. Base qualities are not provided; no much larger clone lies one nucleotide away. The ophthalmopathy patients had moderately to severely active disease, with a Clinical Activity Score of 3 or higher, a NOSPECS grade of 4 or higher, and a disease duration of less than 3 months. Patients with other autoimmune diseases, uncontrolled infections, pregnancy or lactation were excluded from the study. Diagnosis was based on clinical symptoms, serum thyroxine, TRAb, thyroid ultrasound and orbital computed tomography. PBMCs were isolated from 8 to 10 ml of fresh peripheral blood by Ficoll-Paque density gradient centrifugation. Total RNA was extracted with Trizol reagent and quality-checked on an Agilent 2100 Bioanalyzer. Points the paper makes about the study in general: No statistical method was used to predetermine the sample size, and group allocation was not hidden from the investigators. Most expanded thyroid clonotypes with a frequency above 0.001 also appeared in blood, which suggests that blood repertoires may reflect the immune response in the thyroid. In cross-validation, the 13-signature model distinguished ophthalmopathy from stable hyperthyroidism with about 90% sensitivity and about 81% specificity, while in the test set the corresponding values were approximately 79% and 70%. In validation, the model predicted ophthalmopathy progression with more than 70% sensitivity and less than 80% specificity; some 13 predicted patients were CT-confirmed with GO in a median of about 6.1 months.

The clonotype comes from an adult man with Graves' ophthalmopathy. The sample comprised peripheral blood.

The DNA sequence is given as TGTGCCAGCAGGGAGGGGAAGGAGACCCAGTACTTC. Translation gives CASREGKETQYF. Recombination connected TRBV6-5 to TRBJ2-5, with TRBD2 as a weak D call on 6 bases. The germline V gene specifies MNHEY as CDR1 and SVGAGI as CDR2. V is cut by 6 bases and J by 5 bases, and the space between the germline ends is 10 bases. The cysteine opens and the phenylalanine closes a CDR3 of 12 amino acids. Of all the DNA, just the CDR3 is kept, 36 bases in frame from base 1.